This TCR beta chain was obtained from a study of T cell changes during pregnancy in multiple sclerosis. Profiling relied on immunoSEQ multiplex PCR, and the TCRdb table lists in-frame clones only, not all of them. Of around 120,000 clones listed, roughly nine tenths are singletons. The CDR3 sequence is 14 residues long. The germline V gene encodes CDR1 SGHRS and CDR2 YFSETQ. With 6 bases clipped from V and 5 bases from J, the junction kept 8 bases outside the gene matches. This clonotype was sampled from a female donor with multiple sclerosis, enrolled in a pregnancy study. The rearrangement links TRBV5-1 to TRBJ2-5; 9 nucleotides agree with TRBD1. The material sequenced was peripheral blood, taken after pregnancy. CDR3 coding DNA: TGCGCCAGCAATACCGGGACAGGGATGGAGACCCAGTACTTC. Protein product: CASNTGTGMETQYF.